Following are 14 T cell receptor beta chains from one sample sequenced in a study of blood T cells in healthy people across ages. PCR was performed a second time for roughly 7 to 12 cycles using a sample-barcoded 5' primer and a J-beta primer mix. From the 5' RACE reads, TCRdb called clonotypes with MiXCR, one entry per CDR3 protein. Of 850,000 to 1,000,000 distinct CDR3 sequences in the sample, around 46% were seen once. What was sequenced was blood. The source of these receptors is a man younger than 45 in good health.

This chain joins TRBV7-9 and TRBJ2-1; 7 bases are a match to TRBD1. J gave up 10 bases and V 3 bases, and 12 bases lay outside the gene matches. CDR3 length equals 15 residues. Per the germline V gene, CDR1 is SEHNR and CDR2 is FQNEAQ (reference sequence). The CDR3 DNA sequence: TGTGCCAGCAGCTTCTCCGGGACAGAAGCCTACGAGCAGTTCTTC. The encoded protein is CASSFSGTEAYEQFF.

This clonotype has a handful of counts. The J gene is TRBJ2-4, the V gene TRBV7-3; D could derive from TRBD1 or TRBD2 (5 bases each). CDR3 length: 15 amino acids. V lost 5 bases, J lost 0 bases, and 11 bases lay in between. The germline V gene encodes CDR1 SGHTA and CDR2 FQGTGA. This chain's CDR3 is CASSPGPIAKNIQYF. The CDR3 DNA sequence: TGTGCCAGCAGCCCGGGACCTATAGCCAAAAACATTCAGTACTTC.

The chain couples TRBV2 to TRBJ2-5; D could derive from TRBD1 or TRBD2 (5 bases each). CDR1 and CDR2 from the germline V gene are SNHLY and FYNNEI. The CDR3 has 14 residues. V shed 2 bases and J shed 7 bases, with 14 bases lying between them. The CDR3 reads CASSENKGTGTQYF. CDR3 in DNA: TGTGCCAGCAGTGAAAATAAGGGGACCGGGACCCAGTACTTC.

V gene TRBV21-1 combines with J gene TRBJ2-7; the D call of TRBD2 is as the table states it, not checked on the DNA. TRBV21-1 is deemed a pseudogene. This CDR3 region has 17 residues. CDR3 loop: CATDPGTSGGPTYEQYF. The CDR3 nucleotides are TGTGCCACTGACCCCGGGACTAGCGGGGGGCCGACCTACGAGCAGTACTTC.

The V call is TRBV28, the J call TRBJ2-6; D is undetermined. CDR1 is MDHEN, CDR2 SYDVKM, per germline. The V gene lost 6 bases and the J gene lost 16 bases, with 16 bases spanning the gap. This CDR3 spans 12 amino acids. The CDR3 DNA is TGTGCCAGCAGCCAACCTACTTCCCCTCTGACTTTC. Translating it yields CASSQPTSPLTF.

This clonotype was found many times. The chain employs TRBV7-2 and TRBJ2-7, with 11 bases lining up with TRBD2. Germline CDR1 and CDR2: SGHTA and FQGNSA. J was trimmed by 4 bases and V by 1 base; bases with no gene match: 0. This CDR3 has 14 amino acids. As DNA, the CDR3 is TGTGCCAGCAGCTTAGGACTAGCGGGGTACGAGCAGTACTTC. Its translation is CASSLGLAGYEQYF.

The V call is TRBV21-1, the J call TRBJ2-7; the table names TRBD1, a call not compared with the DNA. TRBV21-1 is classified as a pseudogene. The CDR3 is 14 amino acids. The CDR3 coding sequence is TGTGCCAGCAGCAAAGCGGGACACCCCTACGAGCAGTACTTC. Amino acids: CASSKAGHPYEQYF.

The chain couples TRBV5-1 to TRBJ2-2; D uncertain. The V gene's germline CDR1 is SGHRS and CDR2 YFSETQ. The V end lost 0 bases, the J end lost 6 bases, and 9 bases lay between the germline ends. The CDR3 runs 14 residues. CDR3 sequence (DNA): TGCGCCAGCAGCTTGGGGGTTGACGCCGGGGAGCTGTTTTTT. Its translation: CASSLGVDAGELFF.

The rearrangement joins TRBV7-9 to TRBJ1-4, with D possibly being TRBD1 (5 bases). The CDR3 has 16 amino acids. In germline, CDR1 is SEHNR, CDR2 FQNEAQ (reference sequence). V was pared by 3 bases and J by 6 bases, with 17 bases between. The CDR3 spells CASSLRREGRDEKLFF. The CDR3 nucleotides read TGTGCCAGCAGCTTGAGACGAGAGGGGCGAGATGAAAAACTGTTTTTT.

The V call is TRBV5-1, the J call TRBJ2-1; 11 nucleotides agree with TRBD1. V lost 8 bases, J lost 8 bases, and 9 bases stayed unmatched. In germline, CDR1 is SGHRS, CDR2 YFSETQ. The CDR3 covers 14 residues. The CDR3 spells CASQGTGGIDEQFF. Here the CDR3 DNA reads TGCGCCAGTCAGGGGACAGGGGGTATTGATGAGCAGTTCTTC.

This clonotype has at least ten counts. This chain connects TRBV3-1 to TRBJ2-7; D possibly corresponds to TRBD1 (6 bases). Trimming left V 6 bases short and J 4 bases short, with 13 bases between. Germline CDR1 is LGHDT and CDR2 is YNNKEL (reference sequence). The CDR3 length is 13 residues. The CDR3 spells CASSQERGYEQYF. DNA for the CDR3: TGTGCCAGCAGTCAGGAAAGGGGGTACGAGCAGTACTTC.

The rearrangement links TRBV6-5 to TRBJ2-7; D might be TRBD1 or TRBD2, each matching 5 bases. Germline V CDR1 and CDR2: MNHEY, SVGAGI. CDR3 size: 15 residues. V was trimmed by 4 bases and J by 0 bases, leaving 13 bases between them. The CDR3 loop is CASSLTAAGSYEQYF. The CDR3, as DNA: TGTGCCAGCAGTTTGACAGCGGCCGGCTCCTACGAGCAGTACTTC.

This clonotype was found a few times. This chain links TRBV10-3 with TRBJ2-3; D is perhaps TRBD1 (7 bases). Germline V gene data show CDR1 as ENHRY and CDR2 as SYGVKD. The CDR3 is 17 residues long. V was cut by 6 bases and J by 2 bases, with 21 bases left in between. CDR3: CAISDGGGNSFTDTQYF. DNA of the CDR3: TGTGCCATCAGCGACGGAGGGGGCAACTCATTCACAGATACGCAGTATTTT.

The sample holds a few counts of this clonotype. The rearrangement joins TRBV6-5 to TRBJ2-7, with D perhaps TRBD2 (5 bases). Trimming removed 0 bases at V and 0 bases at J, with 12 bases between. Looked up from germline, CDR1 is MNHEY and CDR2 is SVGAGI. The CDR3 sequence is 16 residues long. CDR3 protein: CASSYSRGLASYEQYF. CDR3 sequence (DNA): TGTGCCAGCAGTTACTCGAGAGGGCTGGCCTCCTACGAGCAGTACTTC.